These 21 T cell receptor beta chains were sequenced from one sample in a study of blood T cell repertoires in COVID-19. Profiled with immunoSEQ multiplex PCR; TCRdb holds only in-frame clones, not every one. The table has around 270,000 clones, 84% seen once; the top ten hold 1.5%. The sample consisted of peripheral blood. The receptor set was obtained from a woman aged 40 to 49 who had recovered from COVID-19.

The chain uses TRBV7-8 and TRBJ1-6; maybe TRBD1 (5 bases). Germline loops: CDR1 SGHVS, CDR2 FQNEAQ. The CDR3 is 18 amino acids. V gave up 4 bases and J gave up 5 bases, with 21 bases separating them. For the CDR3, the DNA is TGTGCCAGCAGCTCCCCACTGGGGCAGCTGCCGAATAATTCACCCCTCCACTTT. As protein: CASSSPLGQLPNNSPLHF.

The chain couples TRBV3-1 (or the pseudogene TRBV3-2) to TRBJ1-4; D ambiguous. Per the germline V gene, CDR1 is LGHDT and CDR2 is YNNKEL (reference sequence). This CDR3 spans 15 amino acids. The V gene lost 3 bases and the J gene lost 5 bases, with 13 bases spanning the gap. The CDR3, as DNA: TGTGCCAGCAGCCACTTAGCGACTCCAAATGAAAAACTGTTTTTT. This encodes CASSHLATPNEKLFF.

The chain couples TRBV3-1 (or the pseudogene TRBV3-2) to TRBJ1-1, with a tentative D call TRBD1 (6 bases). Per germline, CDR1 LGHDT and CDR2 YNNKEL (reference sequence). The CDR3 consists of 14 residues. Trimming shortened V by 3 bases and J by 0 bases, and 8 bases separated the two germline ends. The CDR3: CASSQTGVNTEAFF. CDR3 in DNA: TGTGCCAGCAGCCAGACAGGAGTGAACACTGAAGCTTTCTTT.

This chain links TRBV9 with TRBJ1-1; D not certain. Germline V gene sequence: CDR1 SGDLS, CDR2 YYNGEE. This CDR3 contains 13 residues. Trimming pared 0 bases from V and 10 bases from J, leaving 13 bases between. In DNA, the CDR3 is TGTGCCAGCAGCGTAGACTATTATAGTAGAGCTTTCTTT. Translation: CASSVDYYSRAFF.

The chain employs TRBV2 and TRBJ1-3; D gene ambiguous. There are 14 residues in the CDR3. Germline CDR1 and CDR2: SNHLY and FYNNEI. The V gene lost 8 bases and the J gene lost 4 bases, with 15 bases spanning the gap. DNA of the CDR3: TGTGCCAGCGCACGGGCAGCGGACGGAAACACCATATATTTT. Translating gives CASARAADGNTIYF. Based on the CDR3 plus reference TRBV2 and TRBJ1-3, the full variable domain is EPEVTQTPSHQVTQMGQEVILRCVPISNHLYFYWYRQILGQKVEFLVSFYNNEISEKSEIFDDQFSVERPDGSNFTLKIRSTKLEDSAMYFCASARAADGNTIYFGEGSWLTVV.

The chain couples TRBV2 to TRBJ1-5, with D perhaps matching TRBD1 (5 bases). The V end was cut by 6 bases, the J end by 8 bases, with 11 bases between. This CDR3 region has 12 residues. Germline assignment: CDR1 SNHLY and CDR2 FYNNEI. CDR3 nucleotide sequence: TGTGCCAGCAGGGGGGAGGTGGAGCCCCAGCATTTT. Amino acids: CASRGEVEPQHF.

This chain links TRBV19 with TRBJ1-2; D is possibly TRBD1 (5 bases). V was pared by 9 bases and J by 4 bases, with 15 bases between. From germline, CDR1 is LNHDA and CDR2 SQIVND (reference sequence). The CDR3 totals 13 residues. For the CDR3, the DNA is TGTGCCAGCTTGGGGGGTGAGGTCTATGGCTACACCTTC. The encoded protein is CASLGGEVYGYTF.

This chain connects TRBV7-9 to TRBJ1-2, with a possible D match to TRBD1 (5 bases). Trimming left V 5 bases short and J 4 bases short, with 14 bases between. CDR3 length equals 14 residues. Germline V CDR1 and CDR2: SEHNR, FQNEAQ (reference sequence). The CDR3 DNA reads TGTGCCAGCAGCCTCCAGACAGCGCTCTATGGCTACACCTTC. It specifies CASSLQTALYGYTF.

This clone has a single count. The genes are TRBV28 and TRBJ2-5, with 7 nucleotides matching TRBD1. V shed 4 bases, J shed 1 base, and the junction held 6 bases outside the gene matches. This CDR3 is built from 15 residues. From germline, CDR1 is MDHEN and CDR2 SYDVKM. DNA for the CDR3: TGTGCCAGCAGTTCAGACAGGGTAGGCCAAGAGACCCAGTACTTC. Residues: CASSSDRVGQETQYF.

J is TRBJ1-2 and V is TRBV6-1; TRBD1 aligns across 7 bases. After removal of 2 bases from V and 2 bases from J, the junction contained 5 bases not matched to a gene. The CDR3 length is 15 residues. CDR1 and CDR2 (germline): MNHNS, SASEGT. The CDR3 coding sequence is TGTGCCAGCAGTGAACCTGGGACAGAAAACTATGGCTACACCTTC. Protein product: CASSEPGTENYGYTF.

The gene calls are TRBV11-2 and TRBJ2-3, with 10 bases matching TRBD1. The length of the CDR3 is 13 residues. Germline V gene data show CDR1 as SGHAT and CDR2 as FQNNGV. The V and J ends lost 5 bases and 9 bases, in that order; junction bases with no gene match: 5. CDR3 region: CASSLDRGRTQYF. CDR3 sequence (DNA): TGTGCCAGCAGCCTCGACAGGGGGCGGACGCAGTATTTT.

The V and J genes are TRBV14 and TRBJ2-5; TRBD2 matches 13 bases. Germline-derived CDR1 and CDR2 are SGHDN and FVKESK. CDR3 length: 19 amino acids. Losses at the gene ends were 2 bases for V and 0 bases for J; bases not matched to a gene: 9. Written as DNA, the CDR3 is TGTGCCAGCAGCCAATCGACGCCGGGACTAGCGGGGAACCAAGAGACCCAGTACTTC. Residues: CASSQSTPGLAGNQETQYF.

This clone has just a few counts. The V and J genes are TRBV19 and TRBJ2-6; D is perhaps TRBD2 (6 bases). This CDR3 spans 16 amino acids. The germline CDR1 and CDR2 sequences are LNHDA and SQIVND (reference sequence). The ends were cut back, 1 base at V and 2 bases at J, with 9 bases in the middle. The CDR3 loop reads CASSIVAGTGANVLTF. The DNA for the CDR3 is TGTGCCAGTAGTATAGTGGCGGGGACTGGGGCCAACGTCCTGACTTTC.

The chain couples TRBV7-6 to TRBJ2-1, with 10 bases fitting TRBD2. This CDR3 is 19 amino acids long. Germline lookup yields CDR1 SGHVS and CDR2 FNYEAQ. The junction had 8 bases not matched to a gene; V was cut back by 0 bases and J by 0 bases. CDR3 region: CASSLAPLAGGFSYNEQFF. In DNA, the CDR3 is TGTGCCAGCAGCTTAGCCCCCTTAGCGGGGGGCTTCTCCTACAATGAGCAGTTCTTC.

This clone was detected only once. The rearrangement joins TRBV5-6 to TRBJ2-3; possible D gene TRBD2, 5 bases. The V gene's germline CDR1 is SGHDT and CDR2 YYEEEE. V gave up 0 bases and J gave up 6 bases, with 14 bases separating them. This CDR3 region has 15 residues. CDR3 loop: CASSLVGSDYDTQYF. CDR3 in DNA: TGTGCCAGCAGCTTGGTAGGGAGTGATTACGATACGCAGTATTTT.

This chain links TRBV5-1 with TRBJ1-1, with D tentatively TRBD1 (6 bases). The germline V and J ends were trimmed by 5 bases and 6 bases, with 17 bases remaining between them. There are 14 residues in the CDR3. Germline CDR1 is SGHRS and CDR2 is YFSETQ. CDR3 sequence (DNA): TGCGCCAGCAGAGCGGGGGCCCGGGGCGCTGAAGCTTTCTTT. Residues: CASRAGARGAEAFF.

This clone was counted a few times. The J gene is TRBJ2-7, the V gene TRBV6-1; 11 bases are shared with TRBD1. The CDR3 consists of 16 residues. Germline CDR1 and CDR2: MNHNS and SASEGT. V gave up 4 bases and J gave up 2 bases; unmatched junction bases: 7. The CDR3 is CASSGSGTGGTYEQYF. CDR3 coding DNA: TGTGCCAGCAGTGGATCCGGGACAGGGGGGACCTACGAGCAGTACTTC.

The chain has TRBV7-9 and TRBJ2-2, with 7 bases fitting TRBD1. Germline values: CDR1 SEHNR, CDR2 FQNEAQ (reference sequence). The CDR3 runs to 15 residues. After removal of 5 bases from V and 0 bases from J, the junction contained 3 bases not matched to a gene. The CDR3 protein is CASSLDRANTGELFF. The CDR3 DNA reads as TGTGCCAGCAGCCTCGACAGGGCGAACACCGGGGAGCTGTTTTTT.

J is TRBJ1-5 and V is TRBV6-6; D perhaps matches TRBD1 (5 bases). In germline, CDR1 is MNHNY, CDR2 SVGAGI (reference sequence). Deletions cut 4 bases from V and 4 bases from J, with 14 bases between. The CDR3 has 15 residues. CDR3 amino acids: CASSLQGGSNQPQHF. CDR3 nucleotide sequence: TGTGCCAGCAGTTTGCAGGGAGGTTCGAATCAGCCCCAGCATTTT.

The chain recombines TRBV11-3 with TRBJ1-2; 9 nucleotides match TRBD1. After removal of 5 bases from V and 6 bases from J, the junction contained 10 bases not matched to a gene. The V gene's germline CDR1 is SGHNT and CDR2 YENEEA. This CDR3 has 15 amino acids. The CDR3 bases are TGTGCCAGCAGCCTAACCGGGACAGGGATTGATGGCTACACCTTC. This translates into CASSLTGTGIDGYTF.

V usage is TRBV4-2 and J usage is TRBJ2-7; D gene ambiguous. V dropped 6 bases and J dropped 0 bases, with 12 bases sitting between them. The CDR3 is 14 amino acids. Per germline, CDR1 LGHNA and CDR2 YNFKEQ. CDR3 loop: CASRPTAFSYEQYF. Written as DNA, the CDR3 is TGTGCCAGCAGGCCTACCGCTTTCTCCTACGAGCAGTACTTC.